This T cell receptor beta chain comes out of a study of cytomegalovirus exposure and HLA in healthy donors (dated by TCRdb to 2016 to 2017). Regarding the research as a whole: An earlier analysis of approximately 640 of the donors reported 250 to 350 Gb of sequence data and 100 million to 130 million unique TCR beta sequences from roughly 180 million T cells. Roughly 300 gigabases of sequencing data and roughly 81 million unique TCR sequences made up an early release that covered under 750 HLA-typed donors. Of the approximately 400 genotyped donors, around 81% fell in the genetic ancestry cluster associated with self-reported Caucasian donors. The aim of the study was to test whether cataloging public T cell receptors could identify signatures of past pathogen exposure. The T cell repertoires of some 670 subjects were profiled by immunosequencing and related to cytomegalovirus serostatus. Along with the approximately 700-subject first cohort, a separate validation cohort of around 120 different subjects was used. High-throughput TCR immunosequencing, statistical association of individual TCRs with disease status, and machine learning were combined to predict cytomegalovirus infection status. In a later analysis, previously published TCR beta repertoires from 550 to 750 donors were re-analyzed and high-resolution HLA genotyping was added so that TCR occurrence patterns could be studied. In the later analysis, no new phenotypic data were used to find candidate immune exposures; instead, reliance was placed on TCR beta sequences and their occurrence across donors. In an earlier analysis of 500 to 650 of the donors, high-throughput TCR beta sequencing was used to judge whether each TCR beta V gene segment behaved as functional or pseudogenic. Donor age, sex, ethnicity and CMV serostatus were collected together with the repertoire data. A later genetic analysis used genome-wide SNP genotypes for about 65% of the roughly 700 donors, treating that subset as a discovery cohort. All discovery cohort repertoires had been generated using a single sequencing platform. Both class I and class II loci were covered by HLA typing, at four-digit resolution. The number of typed donors differed by locus: about 629-630 for A, B, C, DRB1 and DQB1; 500 to 550 for DQA1; around 610 for DPA1; and about 450 for DPB1. Because of strong linkage in the cohort, four to six DR-DQ haplotypes were treated as single units for association and clustering. Among around 400 genotyped donors of the cohort, an average of roughly 240,000 unique TCR beta nucleotide sequences were sequenced per donor, roughly 20% of them non-productive.

The receptor library was made with the immunoSEQ multiplex PCR assay. A mixture of 60 forward primers for TCR Vbeta segments and 13 reverse primers for TCR Jbeta segments was used in the multiplex PCR. Amplification of the CDR3 region of rearranged TCR beta genes was performed with a multiplex PCR assay on genomic DNA. The amplified TCR beta libraries were sequenced on the Illumina HiSeq System as 87-base-pair reads. The source study handled its data this way. A later analysis tallied 70 million to 100 million unique TCR beta chains across the roughly 610 repertoires, and some 10 million of those chains were shared by two or more donors. A nearest-neighbor algorithm error-corrected the raw reads and collapsed the reads into unique sequences, merging closely related sequences to remove PCR and sequencing errors. V, D and J gene segments were assigned by aligning CDR3 sequences to IMGT reference sequences. For a sequence to be retained, a match of at least six nucleotides was required to both a V gene segment and a J gene segment. Rearrangements were called productive when the CDR3 lacked stop codons and stayed in frame with V and J; all others were non-productive. CDR3 was defined by IMGT convention, running from the second conserved V-encoded cysteine to the conserved J-encoded phenylalanine. The earlier analysis of around 640 of the donors excluded sequences that lacked an unambiguous match to a single V gene segment. In an earlier analysis of 450 to 700 of the donors, V segments were called functional above 56.7% productive rearrangements and were called segregating when the between-donor standard deviation exceeded 5%. To diagnose cytomegalovirus status from the catalog of TCR beta chain sequences, a statistical classification framework was built. In a later analysis, TCR nucleotide sequences were compared against IMGT/GENE-DB human TR gene sequences so that V and J genes could be assigned. Using the TCRdist pipeline, a later analysis assigned CDR3 sequences along with most-parsimonious VDJ recombination scenarios. In a later analysis, every TCR beta chain was defined by the combination of its CDR3 amino acid sequence and its V-gene family, and reads without a unique V-gene family were dropped. In a later analysis, some 600 highly shared, low-generation-probability nucleotide sequences were removed to address suspected cross-contamination and a sequencing artifact. In a later analysis, a clonal expansion index for each public chain was calculated from normalized within-repertoire ranks of inferred template counts. Generation probabilities in a later analysis came from a VDJ recombination model fitted to out-of-frame rearrangements, and those results were checked against IGoR. Hypergeometric tests were used in a later analysis to score TCR-TCR, TCR-HLA and TCR-CMV co-occurrence, with a repertoire-size bias correction applied to the TCR pairs. False discovery rates were estimated in a later analysis by permuting HLA or CMV assignments 20 times. A later analysis grouped co-occurring TCRs with DBSCAN, adding TCRdist sequence similarity when clustering within HLA-allele-positive subsets. Co-occurrence clustering excluded repertoires with fewer than 30,000 or more than 120,000 public chains, plus five with anomalous nucleotide sharing. TCRdb mirrors the immuneACCESS table, restricted to in-frame sequences. Some clones are absent from its copies; in checked studies, under half trace to an unresolved V gene, and the reason for the others is unknown. The DNA was the basis for D and trimming; V, J and clone size are from that table. This sample's listing comprises about 130,000 clones. The ten largest clones take up 2.2% of the sample.

Details on this clone: The specificity of this receptor is unknown.

Inclusive of the bounding cysteine and phenylalanine, the CDR3 is 15 residues long. The retained sequence is limited to the CDR3, 45 bases, with the frame set at the first base. In the germline V gene (reference sequence), CDR1 corresponds to MNHEY and CDR2 to SMNVEV. V loses 7 bases of germline sequence and J loses 2 bases, and the interval between the two ends is 17 bases. What the research found in general, with its limitations: A group of highly shared sequence variants was considered likely to be a technical artifact of the sequencing pipeline. Some IMGT-functional V segments, including TRBV6-2 and TRBV6-3, could not be distinguished by the 87-base-pair reads and were therefore excluded. In a later analysis, HLA-associated TCR beta chains showed more clonal expansion and lower generation probabilities than non-associated chains that were equally common. Assigning TCR associations to individual alleles was difficult when HLA alleles, especially DR and DQ, strongly co-occurred. A later analysis reported that several top co-occurrence clusters appeared linked to parvovirus B19, influenza, CMV and Epstein-Barr virus. Most TCR sequences were seen in very few donors, while some public TCRs were found in many individuals. Because HLA typing was unavailable for some donors at each locus, only the typed subset was used in association tests. Sequencing depth was assumed to be roughly uniform across donors in the presence/absence analyses, though that assumption may not hold. Specific HLA alleles were associated with roughly 16,000 TCR beta sequences at a false discovery rate of 0.05 in a later analysis. Three of the identified cytomegalovirus-associated TCR beta chains were confirmed in vitro to be specific for cytomegalovirus antigens. According to a later genetic analysis, donors in an Asian-associated ancestry cluster had fewer N-insertions in productive TCRs than the roughly 660-donor mean. In both the original and validation cohorts, the classifier was reported to diagnose cytomegalovirus status with high specificity and sensitivity. Most CMV-associated TCR beta chains appeared to be HLA-restricted in a later analysis, and the HLA associations seemed to be driven largely by CMV exposure. CMV serostatus was the only immune exposure information available for the cohort. Linkage disequilibrium might explain the correlated functional status among segregating V segments, but an unknown experimental factor could not be excluded. A later analysis found that TCR association rates varied across HLA loci, with DRB1 alleles showing the most associated TCRs and HLA-C alleles the fewest. According to the authors, the approach could potentially be generalized to other disease states and immunological phenotypes. In the study, 150 to 200 TCR beta chains were listed as associated with cytomegalovirus. The cohort was sequenced for TCR beta chains only, and without alpha or paired-chain data the features that could be detected were limited. In an earlier analysis of 450 to 750 of the donors, most TCR beta V segments appeared in productive rearrangements about 90% or about 30% of the time, broadly matching IMGT annotations. The earlier analysis of nearly 600 of the donors excluded roughly 17 rarely observed V segments, including chromosome 9 orphons, because counts were too low. V-gene and J-gene trimming of TCR beta chains was associated with a missense DCLRE1C variant in a later genetic analysis, and the association was replicated in an independent cohort. A further reported finding was that TCR beta sequences accurately predicted the HLA-A and HLA-B alleles for most subjects in the first cohort.

The cohort consisted of 600 to 750 healthy bone marrow donors. Cohort members were all nominally healthy when sampled, although unrecorded immune exposures were likely present. The donor was CMV seronegative and belonged to the group of 320 or so seronegative cohort members. A peripheral blood sample was provided by each donor, and peripheral blood mononuclear cells were used for TCR beta sequencing. Genomic DNA extraction from the blood cell samples was performed with the Qiagen DNeasy Blood Extraction Kit. The sample taken for sequencing was PBMCs. Recombination joined TRBV27 with TRBJ1-1; the best D guess is TRBD1, with 6 bases matching. This clonotype was obtained from a man between 40 and 49 years old in good health and CMV-seronegative. The CDR3 in this case is CASISGGAGNTEAFF. The DNA reads TGTGCCAGCATCTCCGGGGGGGCCGGTAACACTGAAGCTTTCTTT.